This T cell receptor beta chain was documented in a study of blood T cell repertoires in COVID-19. Looking at the study overall: Researchers got acute and convalescent COVID-19 samples from the United States, Italy and Spain. In each case, the material was cDNA or gDNA derived from T cells, B-cell-depleted T cells, or PBMCs.

This CDR3 comprises 14 residues. Germline assignment: CDR1 SGHRS and CDR2 YFSETQ. The V segment lost 4 bases and the J segment 4 bases; nucleotides outside the gene matches: 6. Note on this clone: Other DNA sequences from this sample encode an identical CDR3 as well.

The assay was immunoSEQ multiplex PCR, and TCRdb's table has in-frame clones only and misses some. The sample lists about 240,000 clones; around 80% were seen once. Specimen: peripheral blood. This receptor was identified in a human donor in a cohort sampled during active COVID-19. V is TRBV5-1 and J is TRBJ2-7; 9 bases align to TRBD1. This chain's CDR3 is CASSLGQGIYEQYF. CDR3 sequence (DNA): TGCGCCAGCAGCCTGGGACAGGGTATTTACGAGCAGTACTTC.